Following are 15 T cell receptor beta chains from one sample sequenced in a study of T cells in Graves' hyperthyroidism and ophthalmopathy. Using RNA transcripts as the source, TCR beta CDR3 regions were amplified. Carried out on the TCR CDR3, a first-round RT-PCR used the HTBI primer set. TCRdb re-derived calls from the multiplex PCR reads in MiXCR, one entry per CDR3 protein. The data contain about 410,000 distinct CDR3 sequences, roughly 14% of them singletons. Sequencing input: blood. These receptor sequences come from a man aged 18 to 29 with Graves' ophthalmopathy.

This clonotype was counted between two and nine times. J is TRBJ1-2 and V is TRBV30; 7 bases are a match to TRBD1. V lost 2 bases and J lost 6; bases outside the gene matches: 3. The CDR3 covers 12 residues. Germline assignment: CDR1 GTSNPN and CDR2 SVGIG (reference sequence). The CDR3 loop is CAWSTGDHGYTF. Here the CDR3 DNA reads TGTGCCTGGAGTACAGGGGACCATGGCTACACCTTC.

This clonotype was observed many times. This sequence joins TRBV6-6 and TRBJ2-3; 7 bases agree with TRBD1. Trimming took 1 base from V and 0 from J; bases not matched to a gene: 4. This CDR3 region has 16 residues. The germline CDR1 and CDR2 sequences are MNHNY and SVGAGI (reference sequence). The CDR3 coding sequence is TGTGCCAGCAGTTACTGGGCAGGGGGAAGCACAGATACGCAGTATTTT. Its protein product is CASSYWAGGSTDTQYF.

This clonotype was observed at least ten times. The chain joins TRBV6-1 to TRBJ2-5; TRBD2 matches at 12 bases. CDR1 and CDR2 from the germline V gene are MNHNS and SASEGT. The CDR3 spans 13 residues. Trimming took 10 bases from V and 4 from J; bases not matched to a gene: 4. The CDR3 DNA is TGTGCCACACTAGCGGGAGGCCCAGAGACCCAGTACTTC. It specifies CATLAGGPETQYF.

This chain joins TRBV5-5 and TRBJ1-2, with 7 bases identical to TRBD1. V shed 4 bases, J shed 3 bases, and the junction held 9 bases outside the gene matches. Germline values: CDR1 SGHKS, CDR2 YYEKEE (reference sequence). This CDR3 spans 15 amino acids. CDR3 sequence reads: CASSVRQGLDYGYTF. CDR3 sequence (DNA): TGTGCCAGCAGCGTGAGACAGGGCCTCGACTATGGCTACACCTTC.

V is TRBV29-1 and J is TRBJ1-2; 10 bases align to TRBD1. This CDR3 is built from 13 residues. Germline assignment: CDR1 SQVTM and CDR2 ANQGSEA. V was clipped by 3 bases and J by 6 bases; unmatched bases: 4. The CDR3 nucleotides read TGCAGCGTTGATGGGACAGGGGACGATGGCTACACCTTC. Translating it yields CSVDGTGDDGYTF.

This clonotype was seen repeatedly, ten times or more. CDR3 sequence: CASSYATGVIYEQYF. CDR3 DNA sequence: TGTGCCAGCAGTTACGCGACAGGGGTAATCTACGAGCAGTACTTC. The rearrangement uses TRBV6-2 or TRBV6-3 and TRBJ2-7; 8 nucleotides agree with TRBD1. CDR1 is MNHEY and CDR2 is SVGEGT in the germline V gene. This CDR3 has 15 residues. Trimming removed 2 bases from V and 3 bases from J; junction bases left unmatched: 6.

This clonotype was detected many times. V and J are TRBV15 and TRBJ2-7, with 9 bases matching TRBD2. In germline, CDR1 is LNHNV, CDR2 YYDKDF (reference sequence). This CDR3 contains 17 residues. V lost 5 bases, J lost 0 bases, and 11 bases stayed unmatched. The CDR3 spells CATSPRSSGGSSYEQYF. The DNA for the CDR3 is TGTGCCACCAGCCCCCGGAGTAGCGGGGGTAGCTCCTACGAGCAGTACTTC.

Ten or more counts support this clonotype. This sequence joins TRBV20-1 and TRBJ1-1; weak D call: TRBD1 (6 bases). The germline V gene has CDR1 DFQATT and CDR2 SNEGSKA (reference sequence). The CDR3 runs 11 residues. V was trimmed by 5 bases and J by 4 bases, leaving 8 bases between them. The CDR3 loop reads CSAGQTTEAFF. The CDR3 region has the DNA TGCAGTGCTGGACAGACCACTGAAGCTTTCTTT.

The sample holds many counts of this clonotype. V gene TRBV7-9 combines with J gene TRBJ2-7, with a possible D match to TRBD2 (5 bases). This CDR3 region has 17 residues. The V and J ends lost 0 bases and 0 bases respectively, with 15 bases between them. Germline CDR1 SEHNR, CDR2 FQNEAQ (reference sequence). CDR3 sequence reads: CASSLAPRGGSSYEQYF. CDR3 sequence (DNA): TGTGCCAGCAGCTTAGCGCCTCGGGGTGGGTCCTCCTACGAGCAGTACTTC.

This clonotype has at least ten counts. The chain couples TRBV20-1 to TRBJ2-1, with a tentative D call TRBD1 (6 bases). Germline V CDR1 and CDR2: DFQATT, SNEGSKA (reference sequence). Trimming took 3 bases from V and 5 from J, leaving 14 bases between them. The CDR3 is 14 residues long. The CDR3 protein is CSASGLRGNNEQFF. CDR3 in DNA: TGCAGTGCTAGTGGGTTGAGGGGGAACAATGAGCAGTTCTTC.

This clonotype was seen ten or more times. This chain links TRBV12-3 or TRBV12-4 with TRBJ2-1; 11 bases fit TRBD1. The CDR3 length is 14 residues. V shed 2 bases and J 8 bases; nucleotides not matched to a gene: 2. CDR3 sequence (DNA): TGTGCCAGCAGTTTAATGGGACAGGGGGATGAGCAGTTCTTC. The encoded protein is CASSLMGQGDEQFF.

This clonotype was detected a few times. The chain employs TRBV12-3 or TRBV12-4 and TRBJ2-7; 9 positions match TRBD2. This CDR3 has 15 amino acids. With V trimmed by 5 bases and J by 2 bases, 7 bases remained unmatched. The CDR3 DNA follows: TGTGCCAGCAGTCCTCAGGTAGCGGGGGCCTACGAGCAGTACTTC. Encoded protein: CASSPQVAGAYEQYF.

In DNA form, the CDR3 reads TGTGCCAGCAGTTTCTCCCCCGCTGGGACAGGGAGGCATGAGCAGTTCTTC. This encodes CASSFSPAGTGRHEQFF. V usage is TRBV27 and J usage is TRBJ2-1; 9 bases fit TRBD1. J lost 8 bases, V lost 3 bases, and 14 bases had no gene match. Germline assignment: CDR1 MNHEY and CDR2 SMNVEV (reference sequence). The CDR3 is 17 amino acids.

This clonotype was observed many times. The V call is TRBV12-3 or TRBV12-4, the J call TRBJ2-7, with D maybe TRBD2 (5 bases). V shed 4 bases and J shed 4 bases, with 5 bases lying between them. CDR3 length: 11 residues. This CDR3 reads CASSWRYEQYF. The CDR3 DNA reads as TGTGCCAGCAGTTGGAGGTACGAGCAGTACTTC.

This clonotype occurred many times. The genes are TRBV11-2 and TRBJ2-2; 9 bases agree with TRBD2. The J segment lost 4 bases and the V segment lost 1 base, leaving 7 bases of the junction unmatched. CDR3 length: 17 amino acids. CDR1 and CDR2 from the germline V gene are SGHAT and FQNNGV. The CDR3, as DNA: TGTGCCAGCAGCTTAGTTGGTAGCGGGGGTCTCACCGGGGAGCTGTTTTTT. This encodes CASSLVGSGGLTGELFF.